The TCR beta chain under discussion was sequenced for a study of cytomegalovirus exposure and HLA in healthy donors. Notes on the study in general: Whilst most TCR sequences proved rare, a subset of public TCRs occurred across many donors. In vitro confirmation showed three CMV-associated chains to be CMV antigen specific.

TCRdb's table, derived via immunoSEQ multiplex PCR, lists solely in-frame clones and lacks some. The table includes roughly 270,000 clones, approximately 90% detected once. The CDR3 extends over 12 amino acids. Trimming pared 3 bases from V and 11 bases from J, leaving 13 bases between. In germline, CDR1 is MDHEN, CDR2 SYDVKM. This clone was detected once. Antigen specificity is unknown. V usage is TRBV28 and J usage is TRBJ1-1; tentative D call: TRBD1 (6 bases). This TCR came from a woman younger than 35 in good health and CMV-seronegative. What was sequenced was PBMCs. In nucleotides, the CDR3 is TGTGCCAGCAGTTTGGCCGACAGGTGGGCTTTCTTT. Encoded protein: CASSLADRWAFF.